The entry below gives a single T cell receptor (beta chain) sequence along with its context. Its target is unknown. A junction boundary mismatches the germline segment, possibly from a read error. No cell sorting was done before RNA was extracted from the tissue. The normal lung tissue was taken more than 3 cm from the tumor edge. Chemotherapy-naive patients with new lung cancer underwent thoracic surgery in China, August–late 2014. A modified ARM-PCR protocol with three rounds of nested PCR amplified TCRbeta. Using its own MiXCR run on the multiplex PCR reads, TCRdb lists one record per CDR3 protein. The repertoire consists of around 76,000 distinct CDR3 sequences, with 76% occurring once and the leading ten covering approximately 40%. The germline CDR1 and CDR2 sequences are SQVTM and ANQGSEA. This CDR3 region has 14 residues. These data are taken from a study of tumor and adjacent non-tumor tissue in lung cancer. Background on the study: Histology: about twelve adenocarcinoma, a couple of squamous cell carcinoma, 1 small cell lung cancer. On average, productive TCRbeta reads reached a few million per sample. Study-wide findings and caveats: Tumor tissue had significantly higher TCR diversity than normal lung.

This clonotype was obtained from a man aged 65 to 79 with non-small cell lung cancer. The chain links TRBV29-1 to TRBJ1-2; tentative D call: TRBD1 (5 bases). Sequenced: distant non-tumor lung tissue. The chain's CDR3 is CSVHPDRLQYGYAF. DNA of the CDR3: TGCAGCGTTCACCCCGACAGATTACAGTATGGCTACGCCTTC.